These 21 T cell receptor beta chains originate from one sample sequenced in a study of T cells in Graves' hyperthyroidism and ophthalmopathy. From RNA transcripts, TCR beta CDR3 regions were amplified. A set of HTBI primers served as the primers for a first-round RT-PCR of the TCR CDR3. MiXCR, applied by TCRdb to the multiplex PCR reads, yields one record per CDR3 protein. The data contain about 420,000 distinct CDR3 sequences, roughly 13% of them seen just once; the ten biggest clones take up about 5%. The sample comprised blood. These TCRs come from a woman aged 18-35 years with Graves' hyperthyroidism.

In this sample, this clonotype turned up many times. This chain joins TRBV9 and TRBJ1-1, with TRBD1 as a possible D gene (6 bases). Deletions cut 4 bases from V and 3 bases from J, with 10 bases between. The CDR3 length is 13 residues. Germline V gene lookup returns CDR1 SGDLS and CDR2 YYNGEE. The CDR3 region is CASSTTGYTEAFF. Here the CDR3 DNA reads TGTGCCAGCAGCACGACAGGCTACACTGAAGCTTTCTTT.

In this sample, this clonotype turned up many times. The chain uses TRBV11-3 and TRBJ2-1; TRBD1 matches 8 bases. The CDR3 is 15 amino acids. J lost 4 bases, V lost 5 bases, and 7 bases had no gene match. Per germline, CDR1 SGHNT and CDR2 YENEEA. The CDR3 DNA reads as TGTGCCAGCAGCCCGCGGACAGGGAGTTACAATGAGCAGTTCTTC. Amino acids: CASSPRTGSYNEQFF.

The genes are TRBV10-3 and TRBJ2-3; 13 nucleotides line up with TRBD2. The CDR3 totals 16 residues. Germline V CDR1 and CDR2: ENHRY, SYGVKD. After removal of 10 bases from V and 0 bases from J, the junction contained 7 bases not matched to a gene. CDR3 in DNA: TGTGCCACAACTAGCGGGAGGGCCCCTAGCACAGATACGCAGTATTTT. Its translation: CATTSGRAPSTDTQYF.

This clonotype was counted between two and nine times. The chain uses TRBV7-2 and TRBJ1-6; 9 bases fit TRBD1. The V gene's germline CDR1 is SGHTA and CDR2 FQGNSA. V trimming: 4 bases; J trimming: 5 bases; junction bases outside the gene matches: 6. CDR3 length: 16 amino acids. DNA of the CDR3: TGTGCCAGCAGCTCGCCACAGGGGGCCCATAATTCACCCCTCCACTTT. It is translated as CASSSPQGAHNSPLHF.

This clonotype has a count of ten or more. The V call is TRBV6-2 or TRBV6-3, the J call TRBJ1-1; unclear D gene. Trimming shortened V by 1 base and J by 1 base, and 7 bases separated the two germline ends. Germline V gives CDR1 MNHEY, CDR2 SVGEGT. The CDR3 is made up of 14 amino acids. The CDR3 here is CASSYFIENTEAFF. CDR3 nucleotide sequence: TGTGCCAGCAGTTACTTTATCGAGAACACTGAAGCTTTCTTT.

This clonotype was detected many times. The gene calls are TRBV5-1 and TRBJ2-7; TRBD2 matches at 15 bases. The CDR3 covers 17 residues. After removal of 4 bases from V and 0 bases from J, the junction contained 5 bases not matched to a gene. Germline V CDR1 and CDR2: SGHRS, YFSETQ. This chain's CDR3 is CASSARTSGRASYEQYF. Written as DNA, the CDR3 is TGCGCCAGCAGCGCGCGGACTAGCGGGAGGGCCTCCTACGAGCAGTACTTC.

The chain uses TRBV4-1 and TRBJ2-2; D is ambiguous. CDR1 MGHRA and CDR2 YSYEKL come from the germline V gene. Between the trimmed V and J ends, which lost 1 base and 7 bases, there was a span of 16 bases. The CDR3 has 16 amino acids. The DNA of the CDR3 is TGCGCCAGCAGCCAAGGGATTGGGTCAGGTATCGGGGAGCTGTTTTTT. Translated: CASSQGIGSGIGELFF.

The V gene is TRBV20-1, the J gene TRBJ1-5, with 8 bases matching TRBD1. The germline V gene has CDR1 DFQATT and CDR2 SNEGSKA (reference sequence). V lost 6 bases to trimming and J lost 7 bases; unmatched junction nucleotides: 8. The length of the CDR3 is 13 residues. The CDR3 loop is CSAQSTGAQPQHF. CDR3 in DNA: TGCAGTGCCCAATCGACAGGGGCCCAGCCCCAGCATTTT.

There are many counts of this clonotype. This rearrangement joins TRBV7-9 to TRBJ1-6; D possibly corresponds to TRBD1 (5 bases). CDR1 and CDR2 from the germline V gene are SEHNR and FQNEAQ (reference sequence). Trimming shortened V by 1 base and J by 14 bases, and 12 bases separated the two germline ends. The CDR3 spans 13 residues. The CDR3 spells CASSLGGRESLHF. CDR3 nucleotides: TGTGCCAGCAGCTTAGGCGGCAGGGAATCCCTCCACTTT.

In this sample, this clonotype turned up many times. V and J are TRBV28 and TRBJ2-7; TRBD1 matches at 9 bases. The CDR3 runs 13 residues. V lost 4 bases to trimming and J lost 6 bases; unmatched junction nucleotides: 4. Germline CDR1 MDHEN, CDR2 SYDVKM. CDR3 nucleotides: TGTGCCAGCAGTTCACAGGGGGCGTTCGAGCAGTACTTC. Its translation is CASSSQGAFEQYF.

The chain is built from TRBV29-1 and TRBJ2-1, with a possible D match to TRBD2 (5 bases). V lost 4 bases and J lost 1, with 11 bases in between. The CDR3 is 14 amino acids. Germline V gene lookup returns CDR1 SQVTM and CDR2 ANQGSEA. The CDR3 spells CSVGLEESYNEQFF. In DNA, the CDR3 is TGCAGCGTTGGTTTGGAGGAGTCCTACAATGAGCAGTTCTTC.

This clonotype was picked up a small number of times. The rearrangement uses TRBV19 and TRBJ1-1; D not certain. Deletions cut 11 bases from V and 6 bases from J, with 19 bases between. Germline CDR1 and CDR2: LNHDA and SQIVND (reference sequence). This CDR3 comprises 13 residues. CDR3 loop: CASKGAGSPEAFF. CDR3 DNA sequence: TGTGCCTCAAAGGGCGCAGGCAGCCCTGAAGCTTTCTTT.

This clonotype was seen at least ten times. This chain joins TRBV29-1 and TRBJ2-7; 9 bases are shared with TRBD2. V shed 5 bases and J 7 bases; nucleotides not matched to a gene: 12. Germline V gives CDR1 SQVTM, CDR2 ANQGSEA. The CDR3 is made up of 14 amino acids. CDR3 DNA: TGCAGCGTTATATTGGGCGGGAGGGCCATTGAGCAGTACTTC. It encodes CSVILGGRAIEQYF.

This clonotype occurred many times. The V call is TRBV5-1, the J call TRBJ2-1; D gene uncertain. The CDR3 is made up of 13 amino acids. Trimming stripped 2 bases from V and 6 bases from J, with 9 bases between. The germline gives CDR1 SGHRS, CDR2 YFSETQ. CDR3 protein: CASSLFTSNEQFF. CDR3 DNA: TGCGCCAGCAGCTTATTTACAAGCAATGAGCAGTTCTTC.

Concerning this clonotype itself: A much larger clonotype is one base distant, so this may be a read error. The chain is built from TRBV13 and TRBJ2-1, with 10 bases aligning to TRBD2. Germline-derived CDR1 and CDR2 are PRHDT and FYEKMQ (reference sequence). The CDR3 runs to 15 residues. Written as DNA, the CDR3 is TGTGCCAGCAGCACCGGGACTAGCGTCGACAATAAGCAGTTCTTC. Translating it yields CASSTGTSVDNKQFF. Drawing the rest from reference TRBV13 and TRBJ2-1, the complete variable domain is AAGVIQSPRHLIKEKRETATLKCYPIPRHDTVYWYQQGPGQDPQFLISFYEKMQSDKGSIPDRFSAQQFSDYHSELNMSSLELGDSALYFCASSTGTSVDNKQFFGPGTRLTVL.

The V gene is TRBV20-1, the J gene TRBJ1-1, with D unclear. V lost 6 bases, J lost 1 base, and 15 bases lay in between. Germline loops: CDR1 DFQATT, CDR2 SNEGSKA (reference sequence). CDR3 length equals 14 residues. The CDR3 DNA reads as TGCAGTGCCTATAGGGCAGAGGCGAACACTGAAGCTTTCTTT. Protein product: CSAYRAEANTEAFF.

A remark on this clonotype: A much larger clone differs by one base, so this may be a read error. This chain links TRBV10-2 with TRBJ2-1; TRBD2 agrees at 9 bases. The germline V gene encodes CDR1 WSHSY and CDR2 SAAADI. The CDR3 sequence is 14 residues long. CDR3 amino acids: CASIAGVEYNERFF. The CDR3 DNA reads TGCGCCAGCATAGCGGGAGTGGAATACAATGAGCGGTTCTTC.

In its sample, this clonotype was seen many times. The chain carries TRBV3-1 and TRBJ2-7; TRBD2 is a possible D gene (6 bases). Trimming pared 4 bases from V and 6 bases from J, leaving 16 bases between. CDR3 length: 14 amino acids. CDR1 LGHDT and CDR2 YNNKEL come from the germline V gene (reference sequence). The CDR3 DNA is TGTGCCAGCAGCCCCAGAGGAGGGCCGTCCGAGCAGTACTTC. It codes for CASSPRGGPSEQYF.

The rearrangement joins TRBV7-2 to TRBJ1-5; D ambiguous. V gave up 1 base and J gave up 0 bases, with 16 bases separating them. This CDR3 region has 18 residues. CDR1 is SGHTA, CDR2 FQGNSA, per germline. The CDR3 region has the DNA TGTGCCAGCAGCTTAGATTTGGGGTTCCGGGATAGCAATCAGCCCCAGCATTTT. Amino acid sequence: CASSLDLGFRDSNQPQHF.

The J gene is TRBJ2-7, the V gene TRBV7-9, with 9 bases fitting TRBD1. The V and J ends lost 2 bases and 4 bases, in that order; junction bases with no gene match: 12. This CDR3 comprises 17 residues. CDR1 and CDR2 from the germline V gene are SEHNR and FQNEAQ (reference sequence). The CDR3 region is CASSLWGRGTGIYEQYF. CDR3 bases: TGTGCCAGCAGCTTATGGGGTCGAGGGACAGGGATATACGAGCAGTACTTC.

This clonotype was observed a handful of times. DNA of the CDR3: TGCGCCAGCAGCGGGCAGGGGGTCTCGAACGAGCAGTACTTC. Its protein product is CASSGQGVSNEQYF. This chain links TRBV5-1 with TRBJ2-7; 7 bases are a match to TRBD1. In germline, CDR1 is SGHRS, CDR2 YFSETQ. The CDR3 covers 14 residues. After removal of 4 bases from V and 5 bases from J, the junction contained 9 bases not matched to a gene.